This T cell receptor beta chain was sequenced for a study of T cell clonotyping in hematopoietic cell transplantation. Regarding the study as a whole: At the given depth, recipient repertoires were over 95% de novo clonotypes. Higher Inverse Simpson Index values in graft donor and pretransplant recipient predicted broader posttransplant TCR diversity. Recipient TCR diversity dropped after transplant; expanded clonotypes rose from day 30 to 180.

Time point described: recipient sample about 28 days before transplant, after cytoreduction. Blood collection times were about day -28 and days 30, 100, 180 posttransplant. Trimming removed 4 bases at V and 6 bases at J, with 10 bases between. This CDR3 has 13 residues. CDR1 and CDR2 (germline): MNHEY, SVGAGI. Using immunoSEQ multiplex PCR, the repertoire was profiled, and TCRdb retains in-frame clones only, with some absent. The table includes some 10,000 clones, roughly 91% detected once. A note on this clone: As yet, its antigen is unknown.

The receptor's source is a woman in her fifties or sixties with chronic myeloid leukemia. Some clones in this sample may be carry-over from other donors' samples. The material was peripheral blood mononuclear cells, obtained before stem cell transplant. V is TRBV6-5 and J is TRBJ2-4, with D perhaps matching TRBD1 or TRBD2 (5 bases each). The CDR3 sequence is CASSSDSGNIQYF. The CDR3 bases are TGTGCCAGCAGTTCCGACAGCGGAAACATTCAGTACTTC.